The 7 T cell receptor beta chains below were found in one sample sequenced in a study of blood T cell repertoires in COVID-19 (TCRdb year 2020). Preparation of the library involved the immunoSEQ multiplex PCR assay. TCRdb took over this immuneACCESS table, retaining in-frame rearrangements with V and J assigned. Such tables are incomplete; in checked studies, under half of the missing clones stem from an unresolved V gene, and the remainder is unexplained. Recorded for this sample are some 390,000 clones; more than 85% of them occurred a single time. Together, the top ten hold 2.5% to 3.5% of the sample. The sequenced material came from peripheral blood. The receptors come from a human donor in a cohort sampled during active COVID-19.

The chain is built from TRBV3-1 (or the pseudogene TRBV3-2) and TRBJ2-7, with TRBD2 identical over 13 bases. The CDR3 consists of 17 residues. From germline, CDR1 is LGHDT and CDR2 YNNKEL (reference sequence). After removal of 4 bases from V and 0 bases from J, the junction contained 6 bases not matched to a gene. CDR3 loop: CASSPGLAGPSSYEQYF. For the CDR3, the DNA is TGTGCCAGCAGCCCGGGACTAGCGGGGCCGAGCTCCTACGAGCAGTACTTC.

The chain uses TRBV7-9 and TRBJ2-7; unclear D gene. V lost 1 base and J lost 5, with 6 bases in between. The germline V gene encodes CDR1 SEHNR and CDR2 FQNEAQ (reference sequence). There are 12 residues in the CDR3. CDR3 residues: CASSLVRDEQYF. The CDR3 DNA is TGTGCCAGCAGCTTAGTACGGGACGAGCAGTACTTC.

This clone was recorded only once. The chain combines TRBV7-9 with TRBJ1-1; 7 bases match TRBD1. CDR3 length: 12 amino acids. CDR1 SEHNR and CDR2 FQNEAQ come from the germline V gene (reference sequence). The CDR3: CAAQGKGTEAFF. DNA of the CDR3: TGTGCTGCACAGGGGAAGGGCACTGAAGCTTTCTTT.

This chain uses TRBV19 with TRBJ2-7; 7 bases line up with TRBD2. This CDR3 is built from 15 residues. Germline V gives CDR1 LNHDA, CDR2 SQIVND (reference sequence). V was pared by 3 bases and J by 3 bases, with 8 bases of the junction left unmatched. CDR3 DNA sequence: TGTGCCAGTAGTATGGGGAGGGAACGACTCTACGAGCAGTACTTC. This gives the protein CASSMGRERLYEQYF.

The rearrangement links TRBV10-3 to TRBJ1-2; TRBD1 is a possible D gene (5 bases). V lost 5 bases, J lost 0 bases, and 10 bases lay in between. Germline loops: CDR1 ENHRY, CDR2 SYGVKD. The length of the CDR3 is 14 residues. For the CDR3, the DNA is TGTGCCATCAGTAAGACAGAGACTAACTATGGCTACACCTTC. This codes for CAISKTETNYGYTF.

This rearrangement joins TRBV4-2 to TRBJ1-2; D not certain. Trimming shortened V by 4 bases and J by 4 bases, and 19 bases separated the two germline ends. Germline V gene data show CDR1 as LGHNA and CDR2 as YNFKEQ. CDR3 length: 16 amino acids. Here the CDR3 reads CASSRGVQGGFYGYTF. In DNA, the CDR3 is TGTGCCAGCAGCCGGGGAGTACAAGGCGGCTTCTATGGCTACACCTTC.

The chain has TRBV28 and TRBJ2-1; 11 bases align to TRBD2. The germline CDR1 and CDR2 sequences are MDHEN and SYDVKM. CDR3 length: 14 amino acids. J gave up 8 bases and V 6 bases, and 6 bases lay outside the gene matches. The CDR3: CASSRPGLADEQFF. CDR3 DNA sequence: TGTGCCAGCAGCCGGCCGGGACTAGCGGATGAGCAGTTCTTC. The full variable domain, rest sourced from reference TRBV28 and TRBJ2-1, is DVKVTQSSRYLVKRTGEKVFLECVQDMDHENMFWYRQDPGLGLRLIYFSYDVKMKEKGDIPEGYSVSREKKERFSLILESASTNQTSMYLCASSRPGLADEQFFGPGTRLTVL.